The 27 T cell receptor beta chains presented below share a single source sample, sequenced in a study of blood T cell repertoires in COVID-19. TCRdb's copy holds only in-frame clones and misses some; the assay was immunoSEQ multiplex PCR. Of about 55,000 clones listed, roughly 90% are singletons. The sample was peripheral blood. The receptors shown here come from a human donor with active COVID-19. The donor label of this sample is uncertain.

This clone occurred a few times. The V call is TRBV19, the J call TRBJ1-5, with 7 bases aligning to TRBD1. Germline V gene sequence: CDR1 LNHDA, CDR2 SQIVND (reference sequence). The ends lost 8 bases at V and 10 bases at J; junction bases unmatched: 8. The CDR3 is 12 residues long. Written as DNA, the CDR3 is TGTGCCAGTGGCGACAGGGACCGACCCCAGCATTTT. Translating gives CASGDRDRPQHF.

The chain recombines TRBV7-9 with TRBJ2-3; 8 bases are shared with TRBD2. Unmatched junction bases numbered 10, after V lost 7 bases and J lost 4 bases. This CDR3 has 15 residues. Germline CDR1 is SEHNR and CDR2 is FQNEAQ (reference sequence). The CDR3 is CASKLAEGGPDTQYF. The DNA for the CDR3 is TGTGCCAGCAAACTAGCGGAAGGTGGGCCAGATACGCAGTATTTT.

The chain links TRBV3-1 (or the pseudogene TRBV3-2) to TRBJ1-1, with TRBD1 identical over 8 bases. V lost 6 bases, J lost 5 bases, and 17 bases stayed unmatched. This CDR3 comprises 17 residues. The germline V gene has CDR1 LGHDT and CDR2 YNNKEL (reference sequence). In DNA, the CDR3 is TGTGCCAGCAGTCGATCTCGGCCAGGGGGCGCGTGGACTGAAGCTTTCTTT. Translated, it gives CASSRSRPGGAWTEAFF.

This chain joins TRBV6-4 and TRBJ2-7; 9 bases line up with TRBD2. The germline CDR1 and CDR2 sequences are MRHNA and SNTAGT. V shed 9 bases, J shed 0 bases, and the junction held 12 bases outside the gene matches. The CDR3 contains 16 residues. CDR3 sequence: CARGAWRGGHSYEQYV. CDR3 sequence (DNA): TGTGCCAGAGGGGCCTGGCGGGGGGGCCACTCCTACGAGCAGTACGTC.

Of note for this clone: Compared with germline, one end of the junction differs, possibly owing to a read error. The chain combines TRBV29-1 with TRBJ2-6, with unresolved D. The CDR3 has 13 residues. In germline, CDR1 is SQVTM, CDR2 ANQGSEA. The CDR3 loop is CSVEQAGANVLTF. The CDR3 DNA sequence: TGCAGCGTTGAACAGGCTGGTGCCAACGTCCTGACTTTC.

The chain joins TRBV11-2 to TRBJ1-6, with TRBD1 identical over 7 bases. Germline assignment: CDR1 SGHAT and CDR2 FQNNGV. After removal of 1 base from V and 10 bases from J, the junction contained 4 bases not matched to a gene. The CDR3 runs 14 residues. The DNA of the CDR3 is TGTGCCAGCAGCTTAGTGACAGGGCTCTCACCCCTCCACTTT. This codes for CASSLVTGLSPLHF.

The chain carries TRBV12-3 or TRBV12-4 and TRBJ1-5; no clear D. The CDR3 loop spans 13 amino acids. Trimming left V 1 base short and J 2 bases short, with 3 bases between. The CDR3 DNA reads as TGTGCCAGCAGTTTAGAGCGCAATCAGCCCCAGCATTTT. Translated, it gives CASSLERNQPQHF.

The rearrangement links TRBV10-3 to TRBJ2-7; D is perhaps TRBD1 (7 bases). The CDR3 sequence is 13 residues long. The germline CDR1 and CDR2 sequences are ENHRY and SYGVKD. V was clipped by 0 bases and J by 7 bases, with 10 bases between them. In nucleotides, the CDR3 is TGTGCCATCAGTGAGTCGACAGGGAGGGAGCAGTACGTC. It translates to CAISESTGREQYV.

The V and J genes are TRBV5-1 and TRBJ2-3; D remains unclear. With 1 base removed from V and 1 base from J, the gap between germline ends came to 7 bases. The CDR3 runs to 14 residues. From germline, CDR1 is SGHRS and CDR2 YFSETQ. The CDR3, as DNA: TGCGCCAGCAGCTTGTCCAGCGGCACAGATACGCAGTATTTT. Translation: CASSLSSGTDTQYF.

This clone appeared a single time. The chain joins TRBV11-1 to TRBJ2-3; D is unclear. V shed 2 bases and J shed 0 bases, with 12 bases lying between them. Germline CDR1 SGHAT, CDR2 FQDESV (reference sequence). This CDR3 comprises 16 residues. The DNA for the CDR3 is TGTGCCAGCAGCTTACTCTGGAGCTCTAGCACAGATACGCAGTATTTT. This codes for CASSLLWSSSTDTQYF.

The chain couples TRBV20-1 to TRBJ2-2, with D uncertain. The CDR3 loop spans 11 amino acids. The germline CDR1 and CDR2 sequences are DFQATT and SNEGSKA (reference sequence). V shed 6 bases and J shed 6 bases, with 8 bases lying between them. The CDR3 sequence: CSARKAGELFF. Here the CDR3 DNA reads TGCAGTGCGAGGAAGGCCGGGGAGCTGTTTTTT.

The V gene is TRBV3-1 (or the pseudogene TRBV3-2), the J gene TRBJ1-4; D not resolved. The germline gives CDR1 LGHDT, CDR2 YNNKEL (reference sequence). V lost 0 bases and J 0 bases, leaving 11 bases between the germline ends. The CDR3 consists of 17 residues. The CDR3: CASSQDYPGATNEKLFF. The CDR3 nucleotides are TGTGCCAGCAGCCAAGATTACCCAGGCGCAACTAATGAAAAACTGTTTTTT.

The chain is built from TRBV5-1 and TRBJ2-5, with 10 bases fitting TRBD2. Trimming at V came to 4 bases and at J to 4 bases, leaving 4 bases not matched to a gene. The CDR3 has 14 amino acids. Germline V lookup: CDR1 SGHRS, CDR2 YFSETQ. The CDR3 loop reads CASSLAGVIETQYF. Written as DNA, the CDR3 is TGCGCCAGCAGCCTAGCGGGAGTAATAGAGACCCAGTACTTC.

V gene TRBV30 combines with J gene TRBJ1-4; 8 bases line up with TRBD1. From germline, CDR1 is GTSNPN and CDR2 SVGIG (reference sequence). V gave up 4 bases and J gave up 3 bases; unmatched junction bases: 10. This CDR3 has 16 residues. CDR3 region: CAWNPRGRLANEKLFF. The CDR3 nucleotides read TGTGCCTGGAACCCCAGGGGGCGGTTGGCTAATGAAAAACTGTTTTTT.

The CDR3 region has the DNA TGTGCCAGCTCACCCTTGGAGCGGGAGGGTGAGCAGTTCTTC. It yields the protein CASSPLEREGEQFF. The chain joins TRBV18 to TRBJ2-1, with TRBD2 matching over 10 bases. The length of the CDR3 is 14 residues. V shed 3 bases, J shed 9 bases, and the junction held 5 bases outside the gene matches. CDR1 and CDR2 from the germline V gene are KGHSH and LQKENI.

The rearrangement uses TRBV18 and TRBJ1-2, with D perhaps TRBD1 (5 bases). V was shortened by 0 bases and J by 5 bases, with 13 bases between the two germline ends. Germline V lookup: CDR1 KGHSH, CDR2 LQKENI. The CDR3 has 15 amino acids. As DNA, the CDR3 is TGTGCCAGCTCACCACCAGGGGAGGAGGTTTATGGCTACACCTTC. Its protein is CASSPPGEEVYGYTF.

The rearrangement uses TRBV7-3 and TRBJ2-3, with 11 nucleotides matching TRBD2. J was trimmed by 2 bases and V by 2 bases; bases with no gene match: 3. The CDR3 spans 16 residues. Germline V gene sequence: CDR1 SGHTA, CDR2 FQGTGA. In DNA form, the CDR3 reads TGTGCCAGCAGCTTAGGGGGACTAGCGGCCACAGATACGCAGTATTTT. Translation: CASSLGGLAATDTQYF. Looking up the rest from reference TRBV7-3 and TRBJ2-3 gives the full variable domain: GAGVSQTPSNKVTEKGKYVELRCDPISGHTALYWYRQSLGQGPEFLIYFQGTGAADDSGLPNDRFFAVRPEGSVSTLKIQRTERGDSAVYLCASSLGGLAATDTQYFGPGTRLTVL.

The genes are TRBV30 and TRBJ2-2; tentatively, D is TRBD2 (6 bases). V gave up 1 base and J gave up 3 bases, with 9 bases separating them. The germline gives CDR1 GTSNPN, CDR2 SVGIG (reference sequence). The CDR3 extends over 14 amino acids. The CDR3 is CAWSGDFYTGELFF. The CDR3 DNA sequence: TGTGCCTGGAGTGGGGACTTCTACACCGGGGAGCTGTTTTTT.

The rearrangement uses TRBV6-2 or TRBV6-3 and TRBJ2-7, with TRBD1 identical over 10 bases. The germline CDR1 and CDR2 sequences are MNHEY and SVGEGT. The CDR3 spans 13 residues. V was pared by 6 bases and J by 5 bases, with 4 bases of the junction left unmatched. CDR3 residues: CASSLGTGDEQYV. In nucleotides, the CDR3 is TGTGCCAGCAGCCTCGGGACAGGGGACGAGCAGTACGTC.

The chain combines TRBV4-1 with TRBJ2-1; 9 bases fit TRBD2. The length of the CDR3 is 14 residues. Germline V gene data show CDR1 as MGHRA and CDR2 as YSYEKL. V lost 1 base and J lost 6; bases outside the gene matches: 1. The CDR3 nucleotides are TGCGCCAGCAGCCAAGTGGGACTAGCCAATGAGCAGTTCTTC. As protein: CASSQVGLANEQFF.

The chain employs TRBV5-1 and TRBJ2-2, with 10 bases identical to TRBD2. The CDR3 is 16 amino acids. V was pared by 4 bases and J by 1 base, with 4 bases of the junction left unmatched. Per germline, CDR1 SGHRS and CDR2 YFSETQ. The CDR3 here is CASSHGTSENTGELFF. CDR3 in DNA: TGCGCCAGCAGCCACGGGACTAGCGAGAACACCGGGGAGCTGTTTTTT.

This clone was detected once. The sample contains more than one DNA sequence encoding this CDR3. This chain connects TRBV6-4 to TRBJ2-6; D remains ambiguous. CDR3 size: 15 residues. V was trimmed by 2 bases and J by 0 bases, leaving 5 bases between them. Germline loops: CDR1 MRHNA, CDR2 SNTAGT. The CDR3 reads CASSDGGSGANVLTF. The CDR3 DNA sequence: TGTGCCAGCAGTGACGGCGGCTCTGGGGCCAACGTCCTGACTTTC.

This rearrangement joins TRBV2 to TRBJ1-1; TRBD1 matches at 7 bases. Trimming at V came to 7 bases and at J to 4 bases, leaving 6 bases not matched to a gene. The CDR3 is 13 amino acids. Germline V gene data show CDR1 as SNHLY and CDR2 as FYNNEI. CDR3 sequence: CASNRDSPTEAFF. CDR3 DNA sequence: TGTGCCAGCAATAGGGACAGCCCCACTGAAGCTTTCTTT.

The rearrangement uses TRBV24-1 and TRBJ1-3; D is perhaps TRBD1 (6 bases). This CDR3 comprises 15 residues. The V gene lost 5 bases and the J gene lost 0 bases, with 10 bases spanning the gap. The germline gives CDR1 KGHDR, CDR2 SFDVKD. CDR3 amino acids: CATSVTGSSGNTIYF. The CDR3 DNA is TGTGCCACCAGTGTGACAGGTTCCTCTGGAAACACCATATATTTT.

The chain carries TRBV11-2 and TRBJ1-4; D call uncertain. Germline V gives CDR1 SGHAT, CDR2 FQNNGV. V dropped 4 bases and J dropped 7 bases, with 4 bases sitting between them. This CDR3 has 11 residues. The CDR3 loop reads CASSSVEKLFF. DNA for the CDR3: TGTGCCAGCAGCTCCGTTGAAAAACTGTTTTTT.

This sequence joins TRBV29-1 and TRBJ1-1; D uncertain. CDR3 length equals 13 residues. CDR1 is SQVTM and CDR2 is ANQGSEA in the germline V gene. Trimming stripped 6 bases from V and 0 bases from J, with 11 bases between. CDR3 residues: CSVVQRLNTEAFF. The CDR3 nucleotides are TGCAGCGTCGTGCAGCGTTTGAACACTGAAGCTTTCTTT.

The chain carries TRBV19 and TRBJ1-6; 8 positions match TRBD1. The V segment lost 3 bases and the J segment 7 bases; nucleotides outside the gene matches: 5. The CDR3 totals 15 residues. The germline gives CDR1 LNHDA, CDR2 SQIVND (reference sequence). The CDR3 loop is CASSIRTGINSPLHF. The CDR3 DNA reads TGTGCCAGTAGTATTAGGACAGGGATCAATTCACCCCTCCACTTT.